This T cell receptor beta chain was retrieved from a study of Ad26.COV2.S vaccination and SARS-CoV-2 variants. Overall study: Recipients of Ad26.COV2.S got it intramuscularly, once or twice 56 days apart.

The sample's treatment: over 15 received Ad26.COV2.S at low or high dose, single or two shots; a few received placebo; per-sample allocation not given. On day 63 after the first injection, vaccine and placebo recipients gave samples. In Boston, the donor was an adult between 18-55 years of age. V was trimmed by 8 bases and J by 2 bases, leaving 6 bases between them. Germline CDR1 reads SNHLY; CDR2 reads FYNNEI. The CDR3 loop spans 11 amino acids. Sequencing used immunoSEQ multiplex PCR; TCRdb keeps in-frame clones, though not all of them. The data hold a few hundred thousand clones, with about 90% observed a single time.

The chain combines TRBV2 with TRBJ1-1; D ambiguous. The clonotype comes from a person between 18 and 65 years old who received the Ad26.COV2.S COVID-19 vaccine or a placebo. The source material was peripheral blood, sampled in a trial of Ad26.COV2.S vaccine versus placebo. For the CDR3, the DNA is TGTGCCAGCGAAAGAAACACTGAAGCTTTCTTT. Protein: CASERNTEAFF.